The 25 T cell receptor beta chains below were found in one sample sequenced in a study of blood T cell repertoires in COVID-19. Method: immunoSEQ multiplex PCR; TCRdb's copy keeps in-frame clones and lacks some. The sample has approximately 200,000 clones, 70% to 90% seen once; the top ten hold about 10%. The sample comprised peripheral blood. The receptor source for this set is a human donor with active or convalescent COVID-19. The donor label of this sample is uncertain.

The CDR3 loop reads CSGTGNTEAFF. In nucleotides, the CDR3 is TGCAGTGGAACGGGTAACACTGAAGCTTTCTTT. The rearrangement links TRBV20-1 to TRBJ1-1; D gene unclear. V dropped 7 bases and J dropped 2 bases, with 8 bases sitting between them. The CDR3 contains 11 residues. Germline CDR1 is DFQATT and CDR2 is SNEGSKA (reference sequence).

The chain recombines TRBV2 with TRBJ1-2; tentative D call: TRBD1 (5 bases). CDR1 is SNHLY, CDR2 FYNNEI, per germline. CDR3 size: 13 residues. V lost 6 bases, J lost 7 bases, and 15 bases lay in between. The CDR3 region has the DNA TGTGCCAGCAGCCCAGGGTTTTACGCTGGCTACACCTTC. This codes for CASSPGFYAGYTF. Full variable domain (missing parts from reference TRBV2 and TRBJ1-2): EPEVTQTPSHQVTQMGQEVILRCVPISNHLYFYWYRQILGQKVEFLVSFYNNEISEKSEIFDDQFSVERPDGSNFTLKIRSTKLEDSAMYFCASSPGFYAGYTFGSGTRLTVV.

The chain employs TRBV2 and TRBJ1-6; a possible D gene is TRBD1 (6 bases). Trimming shortened V by 6 bases and J by 4 bases, and 7 bases separated the two germline ends. The CDR3 consists of 13 residues. Looked up from germline, CDR1 is SNHLY and CDR2 is FYNNEI. CDR3 region: CASSTGYNSPLHF. DNA of the CDR3: TGTGCCAGCAGCACAGGGTATAATTCACCCCTCCACTTT. Full variable domain (remainder filled in from reference TRBV2 and TRBJ1-6): EPEVTQTPSHQVTQMGQEVILRCVPISNHLYFYWYRQILGQKVEFLVSFYNNEISEKSEIFDDQFSVERPDGSNFTLKIRSTKLEDSAMYFCASSTGYNSPLHFGNGTRLTVT.

This clone was picked up a small number of times. The chain recombines TRBV3-1 (or the pseudogene TRBV3-2) with TRBJ2-6; D remains unclear. Germline assignment: CDR1 LGHDT and CDR2 YNNKEL (reference sequence). The V and J ends lost 7 bases and 0 bases respectively, with 7 bases between them. The CDR3 length is 14 residues. CDR3 protein: CASTTSSGANVLTF. The CDR3 DNA reads TGTGCCAGCACCACCAGCTCTGGGGCCAACGTCCTGACTTTC.

The chain joins TRBV28 to TRBJ1-5; weak D call: TRBD1 (6 bases). Trimming removed 4 bases at V and 4 bases at J, with 11 bases between. This CDR3 contains 14 residues. CDR1 is MDHEN and CDR2 is SYDVKM in the germline V gene. The CDR3 sequence: CASSYTGRNQPQHF. In nucleotides, the CDR3 is TGTGCCAGCAGTTACACAGGGCGTAATCAGCCCCAGCATTTT.

The chain combines TRBV7-6 with TRBJ2-2; 13 bases are shared with TRBD2. The V and J ends lost 5 bases and 3 bases, in that order; junction bases with no gene match: 12. The CDR3 covers 19 residues. The V gene's germline CDR1 is SGHVS and CDR2 FNYEAQ. The CDR3 coding sequence is TGTGCCAGCAGCCCCACCCGGGGACTAGCGGGATCCTACACCGGGGAGCTGTTTTTT. Protein: CASSPTRGLAGSYTGELFF. The full variable domain, in which reference TRBV7-6 and TRBJ2-2 provide the parts outside the CDR3, is GAGVSQSPRYKVTKRGQDVALRCDPISGHVSLYWYRQALGQGPEFLTYFNYEAQQDKSGLPNDRFSAERPEGSISTLTIQRTEQRDSAMYRCASSPTRGLAGSYTGELFFGEGSRLTVL.

The chain has TRBV18 and TRBJ2-7; D is ambiguous. Germline V gene lookup returns CDR1 KGHSH and CDR2 LQKENI. The CDR3 consists of 14 residues. The V end lost 0 bases, the J end lost 0 bases, and 6 bases lay between the germline ends. The chain's CDR3 is CASSPPQASYEQYF. CDR3 nucleotide sequence: TGTGCCAGCTCACCACCCCAGGCCTCCTACGAGCAGTACTTC.

The V and J genes are TRBV5-5 and TRBJ1-6; 7 bases align to TRBD1. Germline-derived CDR1 and CDR2 are SGHKS and YYEKEE (reference sequence). V shed 3 bases, J shed 10 bases, and the junction held 13 bases outside the gene matches. CDR3 length: 16 residues. The DNA of the CDR3 is TGTGCCAGCAGCTCGTCCCAGACAGGGTTAGGATCACCCCTCCACTTT. Its protein is CASSSSQTGLGSPLHF.

This clone was seen more than once but under ten times. This sequence joins TRBV27 and TRBJ1-1; perhaps TRBD1 as D (5 bases). Looked up from germline, CDR1 is MNHEY and CDR2 is SMNVEV (reference sequence). This CDR3 comprises 14 residues. Trimming removed 3 bases at V and 4 bases at J, with 12 bases between. The CDR3 protein is CASSFYRQGTEAFF. CDR3 in DNA: TGTGCCAGCAGTTTTTACAGGCAAGGCACTGAAGCTTTCTTT.

The chain uses TRBV28 and TRBJ2-7; D unclear. V shed 5 bases and J shed 5 bases, with 10 bases lying between them. CDR1 and CDR2 (germline): MDHEN, SYDVKM. This CDR3 spans 12 amino acids. CDR3 DNA sequence: TGTGCCAGCAGTACTCTTTCGGACGAGCAGTACTTC. It is translated as CASSTLSDEQYF.

This clone was counted once. The chain couples TRBV5-1 to TRBJ2-1, with 7 bases that match TRBD2. Germline loops: CDR1 SGHRS, CDR2 YFSETQ. CDR3 length: 16 amino acids. V lost 2 bases, J lost 4 bases, and 9 bases stayed unmatched. The CDR3 bases are TGCGCCAGCAGCTTCCAAGAGCGGGGCCCGTACAATGAGCAGTTCTTC. This sequence encodes CASSFQERGPYNEQFF.

The V and J genes are TRBV18 and TRBJ2-7, with 7 bases identical to TRBD1. The J segment lost 3 bases and the V segment lost 6 bases, leaving 11 bases of the junction unmatched. The germline CDR1 and CDR2 sequences are KGHSH and LQKENI. The CDR3 is 15 residues long. CDR3 in DNA: TGTGCCAGCTCGCCCACGGGGACAGTAATCTACGAGCAGTACTTC. It translates to CASSPTGTVIYEQYF. The complete variable domain, with remaining parts taken from reference TRBV18 and TRBJ2-7, reads NAGVMQNPRHLVRRRGQEARLRCSPMKGHSHVYWYRQLPEEGLKFMVYLQKENIIDESGMPKERFSAEFPKEGPSILRIQQVVRGDSAAYFCASSPTGTVIYEQYFGPGTRLTVT.

The chain couples TRBV2 to TRBJ2-3; 8 bases fit TRBD2. This CDR3 has 16 amino acids. From germline, CDR1 is SNHLY and CDR2 FYNNEI. The J segment lost 3 bases and the V segment lost 6 bases, leaving 11 bases of the junction unmatched. DNA of the CDR3: TGTGCCAGCAGGGCCTTGACTAGCGCGTTGACAGATACGCAGTATTTT. This sequence encodes CASRALTSALTDTQYF.

The rearrangement uses TRBV29-1 and TRBJ2-5, with TRBD1 identical over 8 bases. Germline V gene lookup returns CDR1 SQVTM and CDR2 ANQGSEA. V was pared by 7 bases and J by 1 base, with 11 bases of the junction left unmatched. The CDR3 extends over 15 amino acids. The CDR3 region is CSAQGAQGPQETQYF. Here the CDR3 DNA reads TGCAGCGCCCAGGGGGCCCAGGGTCCCCAAGAGACCCAGTACTTC. Based on the CDR3 plus reference TRBV29-1 and TRBJ2-5, the full variable domain is SAVISQKPSRDICQRGTSLTIQCQVDSQVTMMFWYRQQPGQSLTLIATANQGSEATYESGFVIDKFPISRPNLTFSTLTVSNMSPEDSSIYLCSAQGAQGPQETQYFGPGTRLLVL.

This clone turned up a few times. The CDR3 is CASSLARLRGGSRNTEAFF. The CDR3 DNA follows: TGTGCCAGCAGCTTGGCCCGCTTGCGGGGCGGTTCGAGGAACACTGAAGCTTTCTTT. The J gene is TRBJ1-1, the V gene TRBV7-9; weak D call: TRBD1 (5 bases). This CDR3 has 19 residues. V was shortened by 3 bases and J by 1 base, with 24 bases between the two germline ends. Germline lookup yields CDR1 SEHNR and CDR2 FQNEAQ (reference sequence).

This rearrangement joins TRBV18 to TRBJ1-1; D is unclear. CDR3 size: 16 residues. V was pared by 2 bases and J by 4 bases, with 17 bases between. The germline V gene has CDR1 KGHSH and CDR2 LQKENI. The CDR3 DNA sequence: TGTGCCAGCTCACCAGGCCGGGTCAGATTATCCACTGAAGCTTTCTTT. It encodes CASSPGRVRLSTEAFF.

This clone was seen just once. The genes are TRBV6-2 or TRBV6-3 and TRBJ2-7; D call uncertain. V was clipped by 5 bases and J by 1 base, with 6 bases between them. The length of the CDR3 is 12 residues. The germline V gene encodes CDR1 MNHEY and CDR2 SVGEGT. Here the CDR3 DNA reads TGTGCCAGCAGTGACGGGTCCTACGAGCAGTACTTC. Its protein product is CASSDGSYEQYF.

This chain joins TRBV3-1 (or the pseudogene TRBV3-2) and TRBJ1-2; possible D gene TRBD1, 5 bases. Germline loops: CDR1 LGHDT, CDR2 YNNKEL (reference sequence). Between the trimmed V and J ends, which lost 3 bases and 5 bases, there was a span of 16 bases. CDR3 size: 15 residues. For the CDR3, the DNA is TGTGCCAGCAGCCAGCTTGAAGCTAGGGGTTATGGCTACACCTTC. Amino acids: CASSQLEARGYGYTF.

CDR3 residues: CASSSGTPIEAFF. The CDR3 coding sequence is TGTGCCAGCAGTTCCGGGACTCCCATTGAAGCTTTCTTT. The gene calls are TRBV6-6 and TRBJ1-1, with a possible D match to TRBD1 (5 bases). Trimming took 4 bases from V and 7 from J, leaving 13 bases between them. The CDR3 contains 13 residues. The germline CDR1 and CDR2 sequences are MNHNY and SVGAGI (reference sequence).

The chain uses TRBV7-6 and TRBJ2-7, with D maybe TRBD1 (5 bases). Trimming removed 1 base at V and 2 bases at J, with 12 bases between. The CDR3 covers 15 residues. Germline values: CDR1 SGHVS, CDR2 FNYEAQ. The CDR3 region is CASSLGDSPTYEQYF. DNA for the CDR3: TGTGCCAGCAGCTTAGGAGACAGTCCGACCTACGAGCAGTACTTC.

This chain uses TRBV5-1 with TRBJ2-3; 12 bases align to TRBD2. Germline trimming cut 0 bases from V and 2 bases from J; bases unmatched to any gene: 1. The V gene's germline CDR1 is SGHRS and CDR2 YFSETQ. This CDR3 is 16 amino acids long. CDR3 residues: CASSLGTSGITDTQYF. Here the CDR3 DNA reads TGCGCCAGCAGCTTGGGGACTAGCGGGATCACAGATACGCAGTATTTT.

The rearrangement links TRBV18 to TRBJ1-3, with D unresolved. The CDR3 has 16 amino acids. Trimming pared 6 bases from V and 3 bases from J, leaving 18 bases between. Germline assignment: CDR1 KGHSH and CDR2 LQKENI. CDR3 sequence: CASSLMAGQFGNTIYF. In DNA form, the CDR3 reads TGTGCCAGCTCTCTCATGGCAGGTCAATTTGGAAACACCATATATTTT. Full variable domain (rest looked up from reference TRBV18 and TRBJ1-3): NAGVMQNPRHLVRRRGQEARLRCSPMKGHSHVYWYRQLPEEGLKFMVYLQKENIIDESGMPKERFSAEFPKEGPSILRIQQVVRGDSAAYFCASSLMAGQFGNTIYFGEGSWLTVV.

J is TRBJ2-3 and V is TRBV19; possible D gene TRBD1, 6 bases. There are 17 residues in the CDR3. CDR1 and CDR2 (germline): LNHDA, SQIVND (reference sequence). Deletions cut 10 bases from V and 0 bases from J, with 23 bases between. DNA for the CDR3: TGTGCCATCCATAAAAGGACACAGGGTTATAGCACAGATACGCAGTATTTT. Translating gives CAIHKRTQGYSTDTQYF.

The chain links TRBV10-3 to TRBJ2-1, with TRBD2 matching 8 bases. The germline CDR1 and CDR2 sequences are ENHRY and SYGVKD. CDR3 size: 15 residues. V lost 0 bases to trimming and J lost 5 bases; unmatched junction nucleotides: 3. CDR3 coding DNA: TGTGCCATCAGTGAGTCTTTAGCGGGAAACAATGAGCAGTTCTTC. It translates to CAISESLAGNNEQFF.

CDR3 amino acids: CASSLDGGLYGYTF. DNA of the CDR3: TGTGCCAGCAGCTTAGATGGCGGACTATACGGCTACACCTTC. The chain couples TRBV11-2 to TRBJ1-2, with D unresolved. CDR1 and CDR2 from the germline V gene are SGHAT and FQNNGV. This CDR3 spans 14 amino acids. Trimming left V 0 bases short and J 8 bases short, with 13 bases between.